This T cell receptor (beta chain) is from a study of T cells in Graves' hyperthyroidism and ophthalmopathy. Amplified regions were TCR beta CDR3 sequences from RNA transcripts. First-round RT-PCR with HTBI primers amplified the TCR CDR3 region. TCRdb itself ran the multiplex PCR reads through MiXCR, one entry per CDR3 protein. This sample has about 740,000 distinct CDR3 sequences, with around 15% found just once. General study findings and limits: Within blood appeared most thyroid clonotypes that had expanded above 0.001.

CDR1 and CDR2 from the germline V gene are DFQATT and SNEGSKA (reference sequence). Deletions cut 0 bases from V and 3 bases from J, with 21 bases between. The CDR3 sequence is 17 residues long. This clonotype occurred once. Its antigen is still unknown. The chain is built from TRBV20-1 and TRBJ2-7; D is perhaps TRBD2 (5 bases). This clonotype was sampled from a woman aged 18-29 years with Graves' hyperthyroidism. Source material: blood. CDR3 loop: CSARDRSGRTSVYEQYF. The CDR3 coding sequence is TGCAGTGCTAGAGATAGGAGCGGCAGAACAAGTGTCTACGAGCAGTACTTC.